This entry features one T cell receptor beta chain sequence. Its matching antigen is unknown. The assay was immunoSEQ multiplex PCR, and TCRdb's table has in-frame clones only and misses some. The sample yields roughly 130,000 clones, almost 90% seen once. This specimen comes from a study of cytomegalovirus exposure and HLA in healthy donors. At the level of the study: The same platform was used for the roughly 130 validation repertoires and the approximately 670 first-cohort repertoires, a later analysis reported. Study findings and constraints: The tendency of first-cohort TCR clusters to co-occur in the roughly 120 validation repertoires was identified by a subsequent analysis. A few chains tied to CMV proved CMV antigen-specific in vitro. The authors enumerated over 150 TCR beta chains as linked to cytomegalovirus.

CDR3 length equals 14 residues. The V end was cut by 3 bases, the J end by 6 bases, with 14 bases between. The germline V gene has CDR1 MNHNS and CDR2 SASEGT. This TCR was sampled from a man aged 25 to 45 in good health and CMV-seronegative. The specimen was PBMCs. This chain uses TRBV6-1 with TRBJ1-2, with D possibly matching TRBD1 (6 bases). The CDR3 DNA reads as TGTGCCAGCAGTGAGGGGGCTCGATATGATGGCTACACCTTC. Translation gives CASSEGARYDGYTF.